A selection of T cell receptor beta chains follows, all from one sample in a study of blood T cells in healthy people across ages. TCRdb fed the 5' RACE reads into MiXCR, producing one record per CDR3 protein. Of hundreds of thousands of distinct CDR3 sequences listed, around 21% were seen once; the top ten hold roughly 3.6%. The sample taken for sequencing was blood. Every receptor here comes from a man between 65 and 85 years old in good health. The CDR3 runs from the conserved cysteine through the conserved F or W. D genes are given only for firm matches. Size values are once, few and many counts, or a class for expanded clones, and some rows have none.

TRBV7-9,NA,TRBD2,TRBJ2-1,TGTGCCAGCAGCTTAGGGACTAGCGGTATGAGTCATGAGCAGTTCTTC,CASSLGTSGMSHEQFF
TRBV7-3,NA,TRBD1,TRBJ2-2,TGTGCCAGCAGCTTAATACCGGGACAGGGGATGGCCGGGGAGCTGTTTTTT,CASSLIPGQGMAGELFF
TRBV3-1,NA,NA,TRBJ1-1,TGTGCCAGCAGAAGCAGGGATCGGAACACTGAAGCTTTCTTT,CASRSRDRNTEAFF
TRBV7-3,few,NA,TRBJ2-1,TGTGCCAGCAGCCCCGAAGGGACGCGAAATGAGCAGTTCTTC,CASSPEGTRNEQFF
TRBV7-9,few,NA,TRBJ2-1,TGTGCCAGCAGCACCCGTTTGCTGACCCTCAAGGGGTATTACAATGAGCAGTTCTTC,CASSTRLLTLKGYYNEQFF
TRBV15,NA,NA,TRBJ2-1,TGTGCCACCAGCAGAGTTGGGGGACACTACAATGAGCAGTTCTTC,CATSRVGGHYNEQFF
TRBV5-1,few,TRBD2,TRBJ2-1,TGCGCCAGCAGACCTACTAGCGGGAAGGGTGAGCAGTTCTTC,CASRPTSGKGEQFF
TRBV18,many,NA,TRBJ2-5,TGTGCCAGCTCACCGGCGTCCCAAGAGACCCAGTACTTC,CASSPASQETQYF
TRBV7-3,NA,TRBD2,TRBJ2-2,TGTGCCAGCAGATTACTAGCGGGAGCCGGGGAGCTGTTTTTT,CASRLLAGAGELFF
TRBV6-6,many,NA,TRBJ1-4,TGTGCCAGCAGCCCGAAGGCGCTGGCAACTAATGAAAAACTGTTTTTT,CASSPKALATNEKLFF
TRBV2,NA,TRBD2,TRBJ2-1,TGTGCCAGCAAGAGGGCCGTTAGCGGGGGATACAATGAGCAGTTCTTC,CASKRAVSGGYNEQFF
TRBV24-1,many,NA,TRBJ2-4,TGTGCCACCAAGCTAGCCAAAAACATTCAGTACTTC,CATKLAKNIQYF
TRBV2,NA,NA,TRBJ2-2,TGTGCCAGCAGTGAAGCCCACGGCGGGGTCGCCGGGGAGCTGTTTTTT,CASSEAHGGVAGELFF
TRBV9,NA,TRBD1,TRBJ2-2,TGTGCCAGCAGCGTGGAGACAGGGGGGACCGGGGAGCTGTTTTTT,CASSVETGGTGELFF
TRBV5-1,few,NA,TRBJ1-4,TGCGCCAGCAGCCCAGGACTGATGAATGAAAAACTGTTTTTT,CASSPGLMNEKLFF
TRBV9,NA,TRBD1,TRBJ1-1,TGTGCCAGCAGCGTAGAAGGGGGCGCTGAAGCTTTCTTT,CASSVEGGAEAFF
TRBV20-1,NA,NA,TRBJ1-1,TGCAGTGCCATGCGAGGGCACGACACTGAAGCTTTCTTT,CSAMRGHDTEAFF
TRBV28,NA,NA,TRBJ2-1,TGTGCCAGCAGTTGGGTAGCGCCCAATGAGCAGTTCTTC,CASSWVAPNEQFF